The next 5 T cell receptor beta chains were all read from a single sample in a study of blood T cell repertoires in COVID-19. Sequenced by immunoSEQ multiplex PCR; TCRdb stores in-frame clones only, minus some. The sample yields a few hundred thousand clones, roughly 79% seen once. The material sequenced was PBMCs or T cells enriched from blood (not recorded which). These receptors all stem from a middle-aged man who had recovered from COVID-19.

V is TRBV5-1 and J is TRBJ1-6; D remains ambiguous. CDR3 length: 15 amino acids. The V gene lost 1 base and the J gene lost 9 bases, with 14 bases spanning the gap. Germline V gives CDR1 SGHRS, CDR2 YFSETQ. In DNA, the CDR3 is TGCGCCAGCAGCTTGAATGGGGAGTACAGTTCACCCCTCCACTTT. Translating gives CASSLNGEYSSPLHF.

This chain uses TRBV2 with TRBJ1-3, with 7 nucleotides matching TRBD1. CDR1 and CDR2 (germline): SNHLY, FYNNEI. CDR3 length: 16 residues. V was clipped by 3 bases and J by 2 bases; unmatched bases: 7. The CDR3 bases are TGTGCCAGCAGTGACGATGCAGGGGGAACTGGAAACACCATATATTTT. It encodes CASSDDAGGTGNTIYF.

In its sample, this clone was seen a few times. The rearrangement joins TRBV7-6 to TRBJ2-5, with 12 nucleotides matching TRBD2. V gave up 1 base and J gave up 2 bases; unmatched junction bases: 5. The CDR3 has 17 amino acids. CDR1 is SGHVS and CDR2 is FNYEAQ in the germline V gene. The CDR3 region is CASSLGASGRGQETQYF. CDR3 bases: TGTGCCAGCAGCTTAGGCGCTAGCGGGAGGGGGCAAGAGACCCAGTACTTC.

V usage is TRBV5-8 and J usage is TRBJ1-5; 7 positions agree with TRBD1. Losses at the gene ends were 4 bases for V and 5 bases for J; bases not matched to a gene: 12. This CDR3 is 16 amino acids long. Germline V gene data show CDR1 as SGHTS and CDR2 as YDEGEE. The CDR3 coding sequence is TGTGCCAGCAGCCTCGCGGGACAGAGTTATTATCAGCCCCAGCATTTT. Translation gives CASSLAGQSYYQPQHF.

This sequence joins TRBV11-2 and TRBJ1-1; no firm D call. Germline V gene sequence: CDR1 SGHAT, CDR2 FQNNGV. The length of the CDR3 is 14 residues. Trimming cost V 0 bases and J 3 bases, with 8 bases left between them. Here the CDR3 DNA reads TGTGCCAGCAGCTTAGACTGGACTCACACTGAAGCTTTCTTT. As protein: CASSLDWTHTEAFF.